Listed below are T cell receptor beta chains from one sample, sequenced in a study of blood T cell repertoires in COVID-19. Sequencing was performed with immunoSEQ multiplex PCR; in TCRdb, only in-frame clones are kept and a portion is missing. This table has 350,000 to 450,000 clones, around nine tenths appearing once. The material sequenced was PBMCs or T cells enriched from blood (not recorded which). The receptor source for this set is a woman aged 18-29 years who had been exposed to COVID-19. CDR3s include the opening cysteine and the closing phenylalanine or tryptophan. Each record gives: V gene, D gene, J gene, clone size, CDR3 DNA, CDR3 protein. The D gene is left open where the match is weak. The size of a clone is reported for some rows only, either as once, few or many, or as a class for expanded clones.

v_gene: TRBV10-1
d_gene: .
j_gene: TRBJ2-7
abundance: .
CDR3nt: TGCGCCAGCAGCCCCCTAGCCGCATCCTACGAGCAGTACTTC
CDR3aa: CASSPLAASYEQYF

v_gene: TRBV7-9
d_gene: TRBD1
j_gene: TRBJ1-4
abundance: .
CDR3nt: TGTGCCAGCAGCTGGGACAGCGAAAAACTGTTTTTT
CDR3aa: CASSWDSEKLFF

v_gene: TRBV6-6
d_gene: .
j_gene: TRBJ1-5
abundance: once
CDR3nt: TGTGCCAGCCGTCCCCCAGCGGGGGGTCCATCCGGTGATCAGCCCCAGCATTTT
CDR3aa: CASRPPAGGPSGDQPQHF

v_gene: TRBV11-3
d_gene: TRBD1
j_gene: TRBJ1-2
abundance: .
CDR3nt: TGTGCCAGCAGCTTCCCAGGGGGCTATGGCTACACCTTC
CDR3aa: CASSFPGGYGYTF

v_gene: TRBV7-6
d_gene: TRBD1
j_gene: TRBJ1-2
abundance: .
CDR3nt: TGTGCCAGCAGCCCGGGAGGGACAGGGAGCCCTTCCTATGGCTACACCTTC
CDR3aa: CASSPGGTGSPSYGYTF

v_gene: TRBV3-1/TRBV3-2
d_gene: .
j_gene: TRBJ1-1
abundance: .
CDR3nt: TGTGCCAGCAGCCAGGGGCAGGGGAGTAGGAACACTGAAGCTTTCTTT
CDR3aa: CASSQGQGSRNTEAFF

v_gene: TRBV12-3/TRBV12-4
d_gene: TRBD2
j_gene: TRBJ2-7
abundance: .
CDR3nt: TGTGCCAGCAGTAGCGGGAGTCCCGAGCAGTACTTC
CDR3aa: CASSSGSPEQYF

v_gene: TRBV7-8
d_gene: TRBD2
j_gene: TRBJ2-2
abundance: .
CDR3nt: TGTGCCAGCAGCCGACGACTAGCAAGCACCGGGGAGCTGTTTTTT
CDR3aa: CASSRRLASTGELFF

v_gene: TRBV4-3
d_gene: .
j_gene: TRBJ1-1
abundance: .
CDR3nt: TGCGCCAGCAGCCAAGTCGCTCAGGGCACTGAAGCTTTCTTT
CDR3aa: CASSQVAQGTEAFF

v_gene: TRBV24-1
d_gene: TRBD2
j_gene: TRBJ2-7
abundance: .
CDR3nt: TGTGCCACCAGTGATTCCACTAGCGGGGGGATCGGAGTCTACGAGCAGTACTTC
CDR3aa: CATSDSTSGGIGVYEQYF

v_gene: TRBV28
d_gene: .
j_gene: TRBJ1-3
abundance: .
CDR3nt: TGTGCCAGCAGTTCCAGGGTCCCCGGCACCATATATTTT
CDR3aa: CASSSRVPGTIYF

v_gene: TRBV5-4
d_gene: .
j_gene: TRBJ2-1
abundance: .
CDR3nt: TGTGCCAGCAGCTTTCGGGAAAATGAGCAGTTCTTC
CDR3aa: CASSFRENEQFF

v_gene: TRBV5-1
d_gene: TRBD2
j_gene: TRBJ2-1
abundance: .
CDR3nt: TGCGCCAGCGATCGCGGGGGTAGCTCCTACAATGAGCAGTTCTTC
CDR3aa: CASDRGGSSYNEQFF

v_gene: TRBV7-3
d_gene: TRBD2
j_gene: TRBJ2-3
abundance: .
CDR3nt: TGTGCCAGCAGCTTAAGGAGCGGGGGGGCCACAGATACGCAGTATTTT
CDR3aa: CASSLRSGGATDTQYF

v_gene: TRBV2
d_gene: .
j_gene: TRBJ1-1
abundance: .
CDR3nt: TGTGCCAGCAGTGAAGGCGTTCTGAACACTGAAGCTTTCTTT
CDR3aa: CASSEGVLNTEAFF

v_gene: TRBV28
d_gene: .
j_gene: TRBJ1-1
abundance: few
CDR3nt: TGTGCCAGCAGTTTCGGCAGGGCTAGGTCAATGAACACTGAAGCTTTCTTT
CDR3aa: CASSFGRARSMNTEAFF

v_gene: TRBV28
d_gene: TRBD1
j_gene: TRBJ1-1
abundance: .
CDR3nt: TGTGCCAGCAGCTACCGGGACAGGGGGCGAACTGAAGCTTTCTTT
CDR3aa: CASSYRDRGRTEAFF

v_gene: TRBV4-1
d_gene: TRBD2
j_gene: TRBJ2-2
abundance: few
CDR3nt: TGCGCCAGCAGCCAAGACCAGGAGGGGACTAGCAACACCGGGGAGCTGTTTTTT
CDR3aa: CASSQDQEGTSNTGELFF

v_gene: TRBV6-2/TRBV6-3
d_gene: .
j_gene: TRBJ2-7
abundance: .
CDR3nt: TGTGCCAGCAGTTTCATACCCCGGGTTTCCTACGAGCAGTACTTC
CDR3aa: CASSFIPRVSYEQYF

v_gene: TRBV30
d_gene: .
j_gene: TRBJ2-2
abundance: .
CDR3nt: TGTGCCTGGACGACGGACGGGGGATTCACCGGGGAGCTGTTTTTT
CDR3aa: CAWTTDGGFTGELFF

v_gene: TRBV7-9
d_gene: .
j_gene: TRBJ1-1
abundance: once
CDR3nt: TGTGCCAGCAGCGAGCTGGGGGCTGACACTGAAGCTTTCTTT
CDR3aa: CASSELGADTEAFF

v_gene: TRBV6-5
d_gene: .
j_gene: TRBJ1-3
abundance: .
CDR3nt: TGTGCCAGCAGGGACACATACTCTGGAAACACCATATATTTT
CDR3aa: CASRDTYSGNTIYF

v_gene: TRBV3-1/TRBV3-2
d_gene: .
j_gene: TRBJ2-3
abundance: .
CDR3nt: TGTGCCAGCAGCCAAGATGGGACTTCTACGCAGTATTTT
CDR3aa: CASSQDGTSTQYF

v_gene: TRBV5-4
d_gene: .
j_gene: TRBJ2-7
abundance: .
CDR3nt: TGTGCCAGCAGCTTGGTTGGCACCTCCTACGAGCAGTACTTC
CDR3aa: CASSLVGTSYEQYF

v_gene: TRBV10-3
d_gene: .
j_gene: TRBJ1-2
abundance: .
CDR3nt: TGTGCCATCAGTGAGCGGACAGAATGCACCTTC
CDR3aa: CAISERTECTF

v_gene: TRBV9
d_gene: TRBD1
j_gene: TRBJ2-1
abundance: few
CDR3nt: TGTGCCAGCAGACCTGGACAGGGTGCCTACAATGAGCAGTTCTTC
CDR3aa: CASRPGQGAYNEQFF

v_gene: TRBV5-4
d_gene: .
j_gene: TRBJ2-1
abundance: .
CDR3nt: TGTGCCAGCAGCCCCCCCCGTCGTTCCAATGAGCAGTTCTTC
CDR3aa: CASSPPRRSNEQFF

v_gene: TRBV4-3
d_gene: .
j_gene: TRBJ1-2
abundance: .
CDR3nt: TGCGCCAGCAGCCAAGAACGGGCGGACACCTTCTATGGCTACACCTTC
CDR3aa: CASSQERADTFYGYTF

v_gene: TRBV6-4
d_gene: .
j_gene: TRBJ2-3
abundance: .
CDR3nt: TGTGCCAGCAGTGACTCCGGCGGGCCTAGCACAGATACGCAGTATTTT
CDR3aa: CASSDSGGPSTDTQYF

v_gene: TRBV7-2
d_gene: .
j_gene: TRBJ1-3
abundance: .
CDR3nt: TGTGCCAGCAGCTTTTACTCTGGAAACACCATATATTTT
CDR3aa: CASSFYSGNTIYF

v_gene: TRBV29-1
d_gene: TRBD1
j_gene: TRBJ2-3
abundance: once
CDR3nt: TGCAGCGTATCCGGGACAGACGAACCGTGGAGCACAGATACGCAGTATTTT
CDR3aa: CSVSGTDEPWSTDTQYF

v_gene: TRBV2
d_gene: .
j_gene: TRBJ2-7
abundance: .
CDR3nt: TGTGCCAGCAGTCCTCTAAACGAGCAGTACTTC
CDR3aa: CASSPLNEQYF

v_gene: TRBV29-1
d_gene: .
j_gene: TRBJ1-1
abundance: .
CDR3nt: TGCAGCGTTGTCGGGACACAGGGTACCGCTGAAGCTTTCTTT
CDR3aa: CSVVGTQGTAEAFF

v_gene: TRBV30
d_gene: .
j_gene: TRBJ2-5
abundance: .
CDR3nt: TGTGCCTGGAGTCTAACCCTGGGCCGGGGGGAGACCCAGTACTTC
CDR3aa: CAWSLTLGRGETQYF

v_gene: TRBV29-1
d_gene: .
j_gene: TRBJ2-2
abundance: .
CDR3nt: TGCAGCGTTGACCCACAGGGCACCGGGAAGCTGTTTTTT
CDR3aa: CSVDPQGTGKLFF

v_gene: TRBV29-1
d_gene: .
j_gene: TRBJ1-2
abundance: .
CDR3nt: TGCAGCGTTGAAGGTAGATTCTATGGCTACACCTTC
CDR3aa: CSVEGRFYGYTF

v_gene: TRBV30
d_gene: TRBD1
j_gene: TRBJ2-7
abundance: .
CDR3nt: TGTGCCTGGAAAGGGACAGGGACCTACGAGCAGTACTTC
CDR3aa: CAWKGTGTYEQYF

v_gene: TRBV15
d_gene: .
j_gene: TRBJ1-5
abundance: .
CDR3nt: TGTGCCACCAGCGCCCAGCGGACGGGCAATCAGCCCCAGCATTTT
CDR3aa: CATSAQRTGNQPQHF

v_gene: TRBV5-1
d_gene: TRBD1
j_gene: TRBJ2-3
abundance: .
CDR3nt: TGCGCCAGCAGCCCAGGACAGGGGATCTACACAGATACGCAGTATTTT
CDR3aa: CASSPGQGIYTDTQYF

v_gene: TRBV6-2/TRBV6-3
d_gene: TRBD1
j_gene: TRBJ2-3
abundance: .
CDR3nt: TGTGCCAGCAGTTTGGGACAGGTCACAGATACGCAGTATTTT
CDR3aa: CASSLGQVTDTQYF

v_gene: TRBV21-1
d_gene: .
j_gene: TRBJ2-7
abundance: .
CDR3nt: TGTGCCAGCAACCCAGATTTCTACGAGCAGTACTTC
CDR3aa: CASNPDFYEQYF

v_gene: TRBV4-1
d_gene: TRBD2
j_gene: TRBJ2-1
abundance: .
CDR3nt: TGCGCCAGCAGCCCACAAGGGGTGACTAGCGGGATCAGGAATGAGCAGTTCTTC
CDR3aa: CASSPQGVTSGIRNEQFF

v_gene: TRBV30
d_gene: TRBD2
j_gene: TRBJ2-3
abundance: .
CDR3nt: TGTGCCTCTCAAGCGGGGGGGCTTACAGATACGCAGTATTTT
CDR3aa: CASQAGGLTDTQYF

v_gene: TRBV4-3
d_gene: .
j_gene: TRBJ1-3
abundance: .
CDR3nt: TGCGCCAGCAGCCAAGATCCCAGCTCTGGAAACACCATATATTTT
CDR3aa: CASSQDPSSGNTIYF

v_gene: TRBV9
d_gene: .
j_gene: TRBJ1-1
abundance: .
CDR3nt: TGTGCCAGCAGCGAGGGCGCGGGGTCGGGGACTGAAGCTTTCTTT
CDR3aa: CASSEGAGSGTEAFF

v_gene: TRBV7-2
d_gene: .
j_gene: TRBJ2-1
abundance: .
CDR3nt: TGTGCCAGCACCCGACGGGGAGTGTCCCATATCCTCAATGTTGGTGAGCAGTTCTTC
CDR3aa: CASTRRGVSHILNVGEQFF

v_gene: TRBV7-3
d_gene: .
j_gene: TRBJ2-4
abundance: .
CDR3nt: TGTGCCAGCAGCTCCCGCCGGGGACACAGGGACATTCAGTACTTC
CDR3aa: CASSSRRGHRDIQYF

v_gene: TRBV19
d_gene: .
j_gene: TRBJ1-5
abundance: few
CDR3nt: TGTGCCAGTAGGACCACAGGATTCGGCAATCAGCCCCAGCATTTT
CDR3aa: CASRTTGFGNQPQHF

v_gene: TRBV28
d_gene: .
j_gene: TRBJ2-7
abundance: .
CDR3nt: TGTGCCAGCAGTCCACCCCCCGGGGGTAGCTCCTACGAGCAGTACTTC
CDR3aa: CASSPPPGGSSYEQYF

v_gene: TRBV7-7
d_gene: TRBD1
j_gene: TRBJ1-2
abundance: .
CDR3nt: TGTGCCAGCAGACAAAAGACAGGGGGGACAATTGGGAGTGGCTACACCTTC
CDR3aa: CASRQKTGGTIGSGYTF

v_gene: TRBV27
d_gene: .
j_gene: TRBJ2-7
abundance: few
CDR3nt: TGTGCCAGCGGAGCGAGCTCCTACGAGCAGTACTTC
CDR3aa: CASGASSYEQYF

v_gene: TRBV30
d_gene: TRBD2
j_gene: TRBJ2-1
abundance: .
CDR3nt: TGTGCCTGGAGCTATCGGACTAGCGGGGCGTACAATGAGCAGTTCTTC
CDR3aa: CAWSYRTSGAYNEQFF

v_gene: TRBV3-1/TRBV3-2
d_gene: TRBD2
j_gene: TRBJ2-2
abundance: few
CDR3nt: TGTGCCAGCACCCTTAGCGGGAGAGACACCGGGGAGCTGTTTTTT
CDR3aa: CASTLSGRDTGELFF

v_gene: TRBV13
d_gene: .
j_gene: TRBJ1-3
abundance: .
CDR3nt: TGTGCCAGCAGCACAGGGATTGGAAACACCATATATTTT
CDR3aa: CASSTGIGNTIYF